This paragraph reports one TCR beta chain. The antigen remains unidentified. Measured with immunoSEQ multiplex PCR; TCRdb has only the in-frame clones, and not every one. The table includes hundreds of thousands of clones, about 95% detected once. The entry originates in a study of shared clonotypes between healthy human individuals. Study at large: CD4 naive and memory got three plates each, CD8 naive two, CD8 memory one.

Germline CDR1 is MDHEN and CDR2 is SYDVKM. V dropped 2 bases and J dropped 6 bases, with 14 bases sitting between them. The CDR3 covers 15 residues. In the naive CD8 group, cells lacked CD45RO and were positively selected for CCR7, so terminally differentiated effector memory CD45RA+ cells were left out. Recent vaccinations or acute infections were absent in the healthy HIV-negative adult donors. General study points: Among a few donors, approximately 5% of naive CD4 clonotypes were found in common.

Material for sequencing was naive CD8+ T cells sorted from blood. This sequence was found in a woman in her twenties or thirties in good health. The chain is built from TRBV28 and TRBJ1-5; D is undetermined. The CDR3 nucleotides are TGTGCCAGCAGTTTAACCGGCCTTTACGGTCAGCCCCAGCATTTT. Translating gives CASSLTGLYGQPQHF.